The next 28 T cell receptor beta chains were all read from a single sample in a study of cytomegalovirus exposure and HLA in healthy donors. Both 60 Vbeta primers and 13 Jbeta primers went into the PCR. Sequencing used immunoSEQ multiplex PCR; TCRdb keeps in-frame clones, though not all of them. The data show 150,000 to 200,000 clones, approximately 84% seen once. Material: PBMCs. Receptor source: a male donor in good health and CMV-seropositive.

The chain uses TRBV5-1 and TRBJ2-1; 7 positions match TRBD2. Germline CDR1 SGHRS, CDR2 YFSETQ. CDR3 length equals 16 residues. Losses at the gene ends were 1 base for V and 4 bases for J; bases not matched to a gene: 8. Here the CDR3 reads CASSLSASGQYNEQFF. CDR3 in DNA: TGCGCCAGCAGCTTGTCGGCTAGCGGCCAGTACAATGAGCAGTTCTTC.

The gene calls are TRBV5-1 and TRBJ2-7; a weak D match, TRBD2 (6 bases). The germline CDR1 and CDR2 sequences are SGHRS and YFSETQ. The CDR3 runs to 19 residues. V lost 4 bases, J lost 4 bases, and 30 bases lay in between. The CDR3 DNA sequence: TGCGCCAGCAGCCCAGGTATCGCACTAGCCCGCTACTACGCATACGAGCAGTACTTC. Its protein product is CASSPGIALARYYAYEQYF.

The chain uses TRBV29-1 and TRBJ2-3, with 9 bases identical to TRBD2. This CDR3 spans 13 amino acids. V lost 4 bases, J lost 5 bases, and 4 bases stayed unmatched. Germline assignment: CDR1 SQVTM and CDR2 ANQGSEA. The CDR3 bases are TGCAGCGTTGTGGGACTAGCTTTAGATACGCAGTATTTT. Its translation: CSVVGLALDTQYF.

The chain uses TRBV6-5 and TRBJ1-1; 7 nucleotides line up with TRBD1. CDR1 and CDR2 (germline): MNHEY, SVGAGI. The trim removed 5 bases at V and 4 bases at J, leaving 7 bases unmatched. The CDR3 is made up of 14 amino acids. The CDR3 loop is CASSDTGTATEAFF. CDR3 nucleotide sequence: TGTGCCAGCAGTGATACCGGGACAGCCACTGAAGCTTTCTTT.

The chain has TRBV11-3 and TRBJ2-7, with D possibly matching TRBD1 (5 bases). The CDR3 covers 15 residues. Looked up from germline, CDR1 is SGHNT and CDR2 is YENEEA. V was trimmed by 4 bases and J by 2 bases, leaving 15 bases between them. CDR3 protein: CASSSPLTETYEQYF. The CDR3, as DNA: TGTGCCAGCAGCTCCCCTTTGACAGAAACCTACGAGCAGTACTTC.

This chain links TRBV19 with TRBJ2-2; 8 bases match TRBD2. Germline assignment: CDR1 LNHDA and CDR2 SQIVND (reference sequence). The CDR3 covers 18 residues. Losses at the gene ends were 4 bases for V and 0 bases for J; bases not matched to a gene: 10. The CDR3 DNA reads TGTGCCAGTAGTAGCGGCCCCCTACTAGCGGCGAACACCGGGGAGCTGTTTTTT. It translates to CASSSGPLLAANTGELFF.

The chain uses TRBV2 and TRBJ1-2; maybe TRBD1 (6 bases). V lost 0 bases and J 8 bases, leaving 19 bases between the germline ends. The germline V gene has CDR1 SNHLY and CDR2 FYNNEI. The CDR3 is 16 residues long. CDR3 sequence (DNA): TGTGCCAGCAGTGAAGCCGGTCGTGGGGGCGGACGCGGCTACACCTTC. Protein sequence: CASSEAGRGGGRGYTF.

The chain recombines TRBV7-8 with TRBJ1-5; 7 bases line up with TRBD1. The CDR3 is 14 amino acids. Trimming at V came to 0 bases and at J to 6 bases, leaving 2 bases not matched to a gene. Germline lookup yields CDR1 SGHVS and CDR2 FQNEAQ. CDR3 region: CASSLATGSQPQHF. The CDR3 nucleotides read TGTGCCAGCAGCTTAGCGACAGGGAGTCAGCCCCAGCATTTT.

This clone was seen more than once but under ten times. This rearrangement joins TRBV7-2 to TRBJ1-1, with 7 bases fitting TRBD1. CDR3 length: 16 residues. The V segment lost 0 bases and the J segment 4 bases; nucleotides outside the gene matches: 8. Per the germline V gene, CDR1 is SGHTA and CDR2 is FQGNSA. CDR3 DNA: TGTGCCAGCAGCTTAGCCCAGGGGGGATTGGGCACTGAAGCTTTCTTT. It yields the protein CASSLAQGGLGTEAFF.

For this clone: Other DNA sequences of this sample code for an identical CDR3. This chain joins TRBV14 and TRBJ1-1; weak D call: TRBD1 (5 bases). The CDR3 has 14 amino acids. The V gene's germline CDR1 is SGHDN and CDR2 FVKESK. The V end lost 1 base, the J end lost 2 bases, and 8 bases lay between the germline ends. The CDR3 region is CASSQGQGNTEAFF. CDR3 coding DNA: TGTGCCAGCAGCCAAGGCCAGGGAAACACTGAAGCTTTCTTT.

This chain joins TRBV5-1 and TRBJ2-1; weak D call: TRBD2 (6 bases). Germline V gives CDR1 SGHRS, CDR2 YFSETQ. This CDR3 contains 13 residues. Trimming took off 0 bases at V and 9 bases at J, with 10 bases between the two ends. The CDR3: CASSLDPAGEQFF. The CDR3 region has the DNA TGCGCCAGCAGCTTGGACCCAGCGGGTGAGCAGTTCTTC.

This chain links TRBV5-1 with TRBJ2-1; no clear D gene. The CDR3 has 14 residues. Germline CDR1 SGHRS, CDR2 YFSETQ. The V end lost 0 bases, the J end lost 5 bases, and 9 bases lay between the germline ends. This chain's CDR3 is CASSLAGVNNEQFF. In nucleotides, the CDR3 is TGCGCCAGCAGCTTGGCCGGTGTAAACAATGAGCAGTTCTTC. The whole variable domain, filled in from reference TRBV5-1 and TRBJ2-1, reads KAGVTQTPRYLIKTRGQQVTLSCSPISGHRSVSWYQQTPGQGLQFLFEYFSETQRNKGNFPGRFSGRQFSNSRSEMNVSTLELGDSALYLCASSLAGVNNEQFFGPGTRLTVL.

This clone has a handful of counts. The CDR3 sequence: CASSLSGTSLTDTQYF. Here the CDR3 DNA reads TGTGCCAGCAGCTTGTCGGGGACTAGCCTCACAGATACGCAGTATTTT. The chain carries TRBV5-8 and TRBJ2-3, with TRBD2 matching 9 bases. The ends lost 1 base at V and 2 bases at J; junction bases unmatched: 5. Per the germline V gene, CDR1 is SGHTS and CDR2 is YDEGEE. This CDR3 is built from 16 residues.

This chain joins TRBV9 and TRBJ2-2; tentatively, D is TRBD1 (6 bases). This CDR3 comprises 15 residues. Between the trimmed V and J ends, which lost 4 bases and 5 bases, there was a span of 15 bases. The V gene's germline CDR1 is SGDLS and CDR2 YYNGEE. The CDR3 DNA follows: TGTGCCAGCAGCCTCCAGGGGATGAGGACCGGGGAGCTGTTTTTT. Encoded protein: CASSLQGMRTGELFF. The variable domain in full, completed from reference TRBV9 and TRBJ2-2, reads DSGVTQTPKHLITATGQRVTLRCSPRSGDLSVYWYQQSLDQGLQFLIQYYNGEERAKGNILERFSAQQFPDLHSELNLSSLELGDSALYFCASSLQGMRTGELFFGEGSRLTVL.

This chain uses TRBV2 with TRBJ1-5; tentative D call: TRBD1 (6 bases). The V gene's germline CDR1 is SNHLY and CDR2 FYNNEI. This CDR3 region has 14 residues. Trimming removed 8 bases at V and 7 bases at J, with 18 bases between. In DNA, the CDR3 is TGTGCCAGCTTAGGGGGTATCGTGCAACAGCCCCAGCATTTT. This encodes CASLGGIVQQPQHF.

This chain's CDR3 is CASSSRGGVVSRANVLTF. The CDR3 DNA sequence: TGCGCCAGCAGCTCCCGAGGGGGTGTGGTGAGTAGGGCCAACGTCCTGACTTTC. The J gene is TRBJ2-6, the V gene TRBV5-1; weak D call: TRBD1 (6 bases). V was trimmed by 3 bases and J by 5 bases, leaving 21 bases between them. The CDR3 runs to 18 residues. Germline V gives CDR1 SGHRS, CDR2 YFSETQ.

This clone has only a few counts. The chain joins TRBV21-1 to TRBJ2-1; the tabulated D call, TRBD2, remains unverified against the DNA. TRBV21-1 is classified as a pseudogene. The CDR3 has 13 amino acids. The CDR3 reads CASSGREQVEQFF. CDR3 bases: TGTGCCAGCAGCGGACGGGAGCAAGTAGAGCAGTTCTTC.

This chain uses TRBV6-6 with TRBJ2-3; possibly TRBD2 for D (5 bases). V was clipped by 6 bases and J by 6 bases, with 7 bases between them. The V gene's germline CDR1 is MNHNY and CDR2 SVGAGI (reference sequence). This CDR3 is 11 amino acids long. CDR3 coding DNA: TGTGCCAGCAGCCGCGGGGATACGCAGTATTTT. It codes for CASSRGDTQYF.

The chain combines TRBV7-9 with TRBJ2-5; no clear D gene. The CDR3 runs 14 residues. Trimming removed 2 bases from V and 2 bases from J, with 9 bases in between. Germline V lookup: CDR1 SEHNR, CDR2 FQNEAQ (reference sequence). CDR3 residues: CASSLSSSQETQYF. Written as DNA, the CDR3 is TGTGCCAGCAGCTTAAGCTCAAGTCAAGAGACCCAGTACTTC. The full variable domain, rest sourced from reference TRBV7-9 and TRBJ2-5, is DTGVSQNPRHKITKRGQNVTFRCDPISEHNRLYWYRQTLGQGPEFLTYFQNEAQLEKSRLLSDRFSAERPKGSFSTLEIQRTEQGDSAMYLCASSLSSSQETQYFGPGTRLLVL.

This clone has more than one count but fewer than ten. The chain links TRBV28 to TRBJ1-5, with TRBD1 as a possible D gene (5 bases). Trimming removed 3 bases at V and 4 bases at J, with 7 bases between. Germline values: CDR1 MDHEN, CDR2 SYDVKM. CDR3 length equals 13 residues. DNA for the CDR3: TGTGCCAGCAGTTTCTCAGGGAATCAGCCCCAGCATTTT. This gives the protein CASSFSGNQPQHF.

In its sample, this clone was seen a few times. The CDR3 is CASSYGTANTGELFF. The CDR3 DNA sequence: TGTGCCAGCAGTTACGGGACTGCGAACACCGGGGAGCTGTTTTTT. The chain employs TRBV6-5 and TRBJ2-2; the D gene is possibly TRBD2 (6 bases). CDR1 is MNHEY, CDR2 SVGAGI, per germline. The ends were cut back, 2 bases at V and 0 bases at J, with 7 bases in the middle. The CDR3 runs to 15 residues.

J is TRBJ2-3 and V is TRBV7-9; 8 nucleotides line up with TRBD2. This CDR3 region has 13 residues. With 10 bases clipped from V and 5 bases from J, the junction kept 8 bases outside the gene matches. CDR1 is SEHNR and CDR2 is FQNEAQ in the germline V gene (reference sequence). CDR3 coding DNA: TGTGCCACCGGGAGGGTCCCCAAAGATACGCAGTATTTT. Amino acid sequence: CATGRVPKDTQYF.

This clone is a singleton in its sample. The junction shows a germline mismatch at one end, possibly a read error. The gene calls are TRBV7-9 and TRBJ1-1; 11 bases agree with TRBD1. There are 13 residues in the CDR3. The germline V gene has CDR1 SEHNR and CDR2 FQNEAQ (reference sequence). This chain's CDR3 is CSSSLAPGQGGFF. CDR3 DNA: TGTTCCAGCAGCTTAGCTCCGGGACAGGGGGGTTTCTTT.

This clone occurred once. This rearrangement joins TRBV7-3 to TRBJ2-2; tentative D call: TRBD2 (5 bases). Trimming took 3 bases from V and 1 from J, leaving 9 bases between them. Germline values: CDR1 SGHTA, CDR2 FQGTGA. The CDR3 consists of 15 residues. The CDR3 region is CASSLTTGNTGELFF. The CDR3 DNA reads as TGTGCCAGCAGCTTGACTACCGGGAACACCGGGGAGCTGTTTTTT.

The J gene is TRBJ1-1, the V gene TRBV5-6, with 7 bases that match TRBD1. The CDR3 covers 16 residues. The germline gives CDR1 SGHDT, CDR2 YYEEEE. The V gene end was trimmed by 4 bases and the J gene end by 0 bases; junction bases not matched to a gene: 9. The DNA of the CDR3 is TGTGCCAGCAGCAAGACCGCGACAGGGTTGAACACTGAAGCTTTCTTT. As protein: CASSKTATGLNTEAFF.

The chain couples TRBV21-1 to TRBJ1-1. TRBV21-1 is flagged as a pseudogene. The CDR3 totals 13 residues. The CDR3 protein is CASSNGANTEAFF. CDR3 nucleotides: TGTGCCAGCAGCAATGGAGCGAACACTGAAGCTTTCTTT.

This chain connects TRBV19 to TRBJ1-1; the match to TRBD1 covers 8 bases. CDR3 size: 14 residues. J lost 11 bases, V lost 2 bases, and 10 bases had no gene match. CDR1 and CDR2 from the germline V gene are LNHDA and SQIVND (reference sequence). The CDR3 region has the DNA TGTGCCAGTAGTATAAGGCGGACAGGGAGTTGGGCTTTCTTT. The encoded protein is CASSIRRTGSWAFF.

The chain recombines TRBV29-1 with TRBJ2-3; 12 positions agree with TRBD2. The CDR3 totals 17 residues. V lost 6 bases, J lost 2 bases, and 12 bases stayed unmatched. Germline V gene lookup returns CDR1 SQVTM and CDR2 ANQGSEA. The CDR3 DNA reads TGCAGCGTCGTGACTAGCGGGAGAGCCGTATACACAGATACGCAGTATTTT. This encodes CSVVTSGRAVYTDTQYF.